This entry concerns a single TCR beta chain. The V and J ends lost 1 base and 0 bases respectively, with 14 bases between them. CDR1 and CDR2 from the germline V gene are SGDLS and YYNGEE. CDR3 length: 17 amino acids. This specimen belongs to a study of blood T cell repertoires in COVID-19. Overall study: All recovered Cohort 3 donors got two negative PCRs, got clearance, or saw symptom resolution. Both acute and convalescent COVID-19 samples were obtained from the United States, Italy and Spain.

Produced via immunoSEQ multiplex PCR; TCRdb's table is partial and in-frame only. The sample yields about 190,000 clones, 86% seen once. Participants had their cohort set by participant-reported clinical history. The genes are TRBV9 and TRBJ2-1, with D possibly being TRBD2 (6 bases). The TCR sequence derives from a woman in her 40s in a cohort exposed to, infected with or recovered from COVID-19 (not recorded which). Sequencing input: PBMCs or T cells enriched from blood (not recorded which). CDR3 in amino acids: CASSVPRDSPSYNEQFF. In DNA form, the CDR3 reads TGTGCCAGCAGCGTACCCCGGGACTCTCCCTCCTACAATGAGCAGTTCTTC.